The sequence of this TCR beta chain was determined in a study of brain T cells in children with intractable seizures. Study-wide points: Viral specificity was inferred only from CDR3 similarity; HCMV serostatus was unknown. Absence of clones before surgery may stem from lower sequencing depth.

Sequencing used immunoSEQ multiplex PCR; TCRdb keeps in-frame clones, though not all of them. In the table there are tens of thousands of clones, over 75% of which are singletons. As concerns this clone: Its antigen is currently unknown.

Only cases whose brain tissue showed the highest T cell transcript signatures were sequenced. The CDR3 has 15 residues. Per the germline V gene, CDR1 is SGHTA and CDR2 is FQGNSA. The junction had 2 bases not matched to a gene; V was cut back by 1 base and J by 6 bases. The sequencing here drew on peripheral blood, taken at surgery. The clonotype originates from a girl aged 2-10 years with tuberous sclerosis and intractable seizures. The rearrangement joins TRBV7-2 to TRBJ1-6; TRBD1 matches at 8 bases. DNA for the CDR3: TGTGCCAGCAGCTTAGATCAGGGGGCTAATTCACCCCTCCACTTT. Amino acid sequence: CASSLDQGANSPLHF.